Below, 27 T cell receptor beta chains from the same sample are listed, as sequenced in a study of OX40 agonist ivuxolimab in advanced cancers. Assay used: immunoSEQ multiplex PCR; TCRdb lists only in-frame clones, some missing. Among 75,000 to 100,000 clones listed, more than 80% were seen once. Here the sequenced sample was CD4+ or CD8+ T cells sorted from blood, taken in a trial of the OX40 agonist ivuxolimab. These receptors originate from an adult with an advanced solid tumor such as melanoma, head and neck, liver or kidney cancer.

The chain couples TRBV5-6 to TRBJ1-2; D is undetermined. This CDR3 is built from 16 residues. Germline lookup yields CDR1 SGHDT and CDR2 YYEEEE. V was pared by 0 bases and J by 3 bases, with 15 bases between. CDR3 protein: CASSLAWGMVDYGYTF. In DNA, the CDR3 is TGTGCCAGCAGCTTGGCCTGGGGAATGGTAGACTATGGCTACACCTTC.

The chain recombines TRBV18 with TRBJ1-1, with 7 bases that match TRBD1. V lost 5 bases and J lost 1; bases outside the gene matches: 4. The CDR3 loop spans 14 amino acids. Germline V gene sequence: CDR1 KGHSH, CDR2 LQKENI. CDR3 bases: TGTGCCAGCTCATTTTCAGGGGGGAACACTGAAGCTTTCTTT. Its translation: CASSFSGGNTEAFF.

This clone was seen only a few times. The chain is built from TRBV6-6 and TRBJ2-3, with unresolved D. The CDR3 is 14 residues long. The V end was cut by 2 bases, the J end by 0 bases, with 6 bases between. CDR1 and CDR2 from the germline V gene are MNHNY and SVGAGI (reference sequence). CDR3 residues: CASSYQGSTDTQYF. The CDR3 region has the DNA TGTGCCAGCAGTTACCAAGGCAGCACAGATACGCAGTATTTT.

This clone showed up just a few times. The CDR3 DNA sequence: TGTGCCAGCAGCTTAGCAGGGGGGCGAAATTCACCCCTCCACTTT. Translated, it gives CASSLAGGRNSPLHF. V gene TRBV7-9 combines with J gene TRBJ1-6; TRBD1 might be the D (6 bases). Trimming cost V 0 bases and J 7 bases, with 10 bases left between them. This CDR3 spans 15 amino acids. The germline CDR1 and CDR2 sequences are SEHNR and FQNEAQ (reference sequence).

The chain uses TRBV11-2 and TRBJ1-1, with a possible D match to TRBD1 (5 bases). Germline loops: CDR1 SGHAT, CDR2 FQNNGV. The length of the CDR3 is 14 residues. The V end lost 11 bases, the J end lost 5 bases, and 21 bases lay between the germline ends. Here the CDR3 DNA reads TGTGCCGGCGCGCTCATGGGGGGAAAAACTGAAGCTTTCTTT. Translated, it gives CAGALMGGKTEAFF.

Only a few counts were recorded for this clone. V gene TRBV5-6 combines with J gene TRBJ1-2; 7 bases are shared with TRBD1. This CDR3 has 14 residues. V gave up 0 bases and J gave up 6 bases; unmatched junction bases: 5. The V gene's germline CDR1 is SGHDT and CDR2 YYEEEE. The CDR3 here is CASSLEGQIDGYTF. The CDR3 nucleotides read TGTGCCAGCAGCTTGGAGGGACAGATAGATGGCTACACCTTC.

In this sample, this clone turned up once. The gene calls are TRBV14 and TRBJ2-7; D is unclear. Germline V gene data show CDR1 as SGHDN and CDR2 as FVKESK. The CDR3 covers 15 residues. V lost 0 bases to trimming and J lost 6 bases, with 15 bases between them. The chain's CDR3 is CASSQEIGHRGEQYF. The CDR3 bases are TGTGCCAGCAGCCAAGAGATAGGTCACCGCGGCGAGCAGTACTTC.

The chain recombines TRBV6-6 with TRBJ2-7; the D gene is possibly TRBD1 (6 bases). V was cut by 5 bases and J by 4 bases, with 21 bases left in between. There are 16 residues in the CDR3. Germline values: CDR1 MNHNY, CDR2 SVGAGI (reference sequence). In DNA, the CDR3 is TGTGCCAGCAGTCCCCGGCAGGGGACGCACGAGTACGAGCAGTACTTC. Its protein is CASSPRQGTHEYEQYF.

The CDR3 DNA sequence: TGCGCCAGCAGCTACGAGGTGGCGAACACTGAAGCTTTCTTT. Encoded protein: CASSYEVANTEAFF. The gene calls are TRBV5-1 and TRBJ1-1; D remains ambiguous. The CDR3 is 14 amino acids. V was trimmed by 3 bases and J by 1 base, leaving 10 bases between them. Per the germline V gene, CDR1 is SGHRS and CDR2 is YFSETQ.

V usage is TRBV29-1 and J usage is TRBJ1-1; TRBD1 is a possible D gene (5 bases). Trimming took off 7 bases at V and 1 base at J, with 16 bases between the two ends. The CDR3 consists of 14 residues. The V gene's germline CDR1 is SQVTM and CDR2 ANQGSEA. CDR3 in DNA: TGCAGCGCTCCCCGGGGACTCACGAACACTGAAGCTTTCTTT. Its translation is CSAPRGLTNTEAFF. Full variable domain (missing parts from reference TRBV29-1 and TRBJ1-1): SAVISQKPSRDICQRGTSLTIQCQVDSQVTMMFWYRQQPGQSLTLIATANQGSEATYESGFVIDKFPISRPNLTFSTLTVSNMSPEDSSIYLCSAPRGLTNTEAFFGQGTRLTVV.

The chain couples TRBV18 to TRBJ2-4, with 13 positions matching TRBD2. The CDR3 is 16 amino acids. V was pared by 8 bases and J by 8 bases, with 12 bases of the junction left unmatched. The V gene's germline CDR1 is KGHSH and CDR2 LQKENI. CDR3 in DNA: TGTGCCAGCGCCCCGGGACTAGCGGGACCGGGGGACATTCAGTACTTC. Translating it yields CASAPGLAGPGDIQYF.

This chain's CDR3 is CASSSGQGARSPYTF. CDR3 nucleotide sequence: TGTGCCAGCAGTTCCGGACAGGGGGCGCGGAGTCCCTACACCTTC. The chain has TRBV27 and TRBJ1-2, with 11 bases that match TRBD1. With V trimmed by 4 bases and J by 10 bases, 11 bases remained unmatched. Per germline, CDR1 MNHEY and CDR2 SMNVEV (reference sequence). The CDR3 is made up of 15 amino acids.

This clone has just one count. This chain links TRBV5-1 with TRBJ1-5, with 7 bases lining up with TRBD1. Unmatched junction bases numbered 1, after V lost 3 bases and J lost 4 bases. CDR1 SGHRS and CDR2 YFSETQ come from the germline V gene. The CDR3 is 13 residues long. CDR3 residues: CASSSGQNQPQHF. CDR3 nucleotide sequence: TGCGCCAGCAGCTCGGGACAGAATCAGCCCCAGCATTTT.

The J gene is TRBJ2-7, the V gene TRBV2, with D possibly TRBD1 on 5 matching bases. The V gene's germline CDR1 is SNHLY and CDR2 FYNNEI. V dropped 8 bases and J dropped 2 bases, with 13 bases sitting between them. There are 13 residues in the CDR3. CDR3 bases: TGTGCCAGCTTAGAGACAGTGACCTACGAGCAGTACTTC. Protein product: CASLETVTYEQYF.

V is TRBV6-4 and J is TRBJ2-7, with 11 bases matching TRBD2. This CDR3 has 15 amino acids. CDR1 is MRHNA, CDR2 SNTAGT, per germline. V lost 4 bases to trimming and J lost 5 bases; unmatched junction nucleotides: 7. As DNA, the CDR3 is TGTGCCAGCAGTGCCCGACTAGCGGGGATCGACGAGCAGTACTTC. It yields the protein CASSARLAGIDEQYF.

A remark on this clone: A read error is possible here, since a much larger clone lies one base away. V is TRBV7-3 and J is TRBJ1-1; 9 bases line up with TRBD1. The CDR3 has 14 residues. With V trimmed by 5 bases and J by 5 bases, 6 bases remained unmatched. CDR1 and CDR2 from the germline V gene are SGHTA and FQGTGA. CDR3 amino acids: CASSTTGGRTEAFF. DNA for the CDR3: TGTGCCAGCAGCACCACAGGGGGCAGGACTGAAGCTTTCTTT.

The V gene is TRBV5-1, the J gene TRBJ2-1, with 7 nucleotides matching TRBD2. CDR3 length: 17 residues. With V trimmed by 4 bases and J by 8 bases, 18 bases remained unmatched. From germline, CDR1 is SGHRS and CDR2 YFSETQ. The CDR3 region is CASSLGGRGTPGDEQFF. The CDR3 DNA sequence: TGCGCCAGCAGCCTGGGAGGGCGCGGGACCCCCGGCGATGAGCAGTTCTTC.

The chain carries TRBV16 and TRBJ1-5; D gene unclear. This CDR3 has 15 amino acids. Germline V gene data show CDR1 as KGHSY and CDR2 as FQNENV. V was pared by 2 bases and J by 6 bases, with 14 bases between. Written as DNA, the CDR3 is TGTGCCAGCAGCCAACGTGACCGTGAGGCTCAGCCCCAGCATTTT. Amino acids: CASSQRDREAQPQHF. The complete variable domain, with remaining parts taken from reference TRBV16 and TRBJ1-5, reads GEEVAQTPKHLVRGEGQKAKLYCAPIKGHSYVFWYQQVLKNEFKFLISFQNENVFDETGMPKERFSAKCLPNSPCSLEIQATKLEDSAVYFCASSQRDREAQPQHFGDGTRLSIL.

The V gene is TRBV14, the J gene TRBJ2-5, with a possible D match to TRBD1 (8 bases). The germline gives CDR1 SGHDN, CDR2 FVKESK. V was cut by 1 base and J by 7 bases, with 13 bases left in between. CDR3 length equals 14 residues. CDR3 coding DNA: TGTGCCAGCAGCCAAGCAAACAGGGGGGGGACCCAGTACTTC. It encodes CASSQANRGGTQYF.

This clone was seen more than once but under ten times. The rearrangement joins TRBV7-9 to TRBJ2-7; 9 positions agree with TRBD2. This CDR3 is built from 15 residues. Germline trimming cut 6 bases from V and 7 bases from J; bases unmatched to any gene: 13. Germline V gene lookup returns CDR1 SEHNR and CDR2 FQNEAQ (reference sequence). The CDR3 region is CASSLRLAETGEQYF. The CDR3 coding sequence is TGTGCCAGCAGTTTACGACTAGCGGAGACGGGAGAGCAGTACTTC.

The chain carries TRBV11-2 and TRBJ2-7; TRBD2 might be the D (5 bases). V was shortened by 1 base and J by 7 bases, with 8 bases between the two germline ends. The CDR3 consists of 12 residues. Germline V CDR1 and CDR2: SGHAT, FQNNGV. In nucleotides, the CDR3 is TGTGCCAGCAGCTTAGGTACGGGAGAGCAGTACTTC. Translation gives CASSLGTGEQYF.

The chain is built from TRBV5-1 and TRBJ1-5; D remains ambiguous. The CDR3 is made up of 15 amino acids. Trimming removed 0 bases from V and 0 bases from J, with 7 bases in between. Germline CDR1 is SGHRS and CDR2 is YFSETQ. CDR3 DNA: TGCGCCAGCAGCTTGGAGGGAACTAGCAATCAGCCCCAGCATTTT. Amino acids: CASSLEGTSNQPQHF. The entire variable domain, with the rest obtained from reference TRBV5-1 and TRBJ1-5, is as follows: KAGVTQTPRYLIKTRGQQVTLSCSPISGHRSVSWYQQTPGQGLQFLFEYFSETQRNKGNFPGRFSGRQFSNSRSEMNVSTLELGDSALYLCASSLEGTSNQPQHFGDGTRLSIL.

J is TRBJ2-7 and V is TRBV5-6; D remains unclear. CDR3 length: 11 residues. The germline V gene has CDR1 SGHDT and CDR2 YYEEEE. V was trimmed by 4 bases and J by 1 base, leaving 3 bases between them. This CDR3 is CASSPSYEQYF. CDR3 nucleotides: TGTGCCAGCAGCCCGTCCTACGAGCAGTACTTC.

The chain joins TRBV4-3 to TRBJ1-4; D uncertain. CDR3 length: 18 residues. From germline, CDR1 is LGHNA and CDR2 YSLEER. V gave up 0 bases and J gave up 7 bases, with 21 bases separating them. The DNA for the CDR3 is TGCGCCAGCAGCCAAGATCTGCTTGTGGGCATCAGAGTTGAAAAACTGTTTTTT. Amino acid sequence: CASSQDLLVGIRVEKLFF.

The chain links TRBV15 to TRBJ1-5; maybe TRBD1 (5 bases). Per the germline V gene, CDR1 is LNHNV and CDR2 is YYDKDF (reference sequence). The CDR3 is made up of 15 amino acids. Trimming left V 0 bases short and J 3 bases short, with 9 bases between. The CDR3 nucleotides are TGTGCCACCAGCAGAGAAAAGGGACCCAATCAGCCCCAGCATTTT. Amino acids: CATSREKGPNQPQHF.

The chain recombines TRBV4-3 with TRBJ2-3; 11 bases agree with TRBD2. Germline-derived CDR1 and CDR2 are LGHNA and YSLEER. V lost 0 bases, J lost 6 bases, and 5 bases stayed unmatched. The CDR3 covers 16 residues. The CDR3 DNA follows: TGCGCCAGCAGCCAAGAGACTAGCGGGGCCCGTGATACGCAGTATTTT. Translation gives CASSQETSGARDTQYF.

The table lists this clone with a few counts. The chain is built from TRBV5-1 and TRBJ1-1; D is unresolved. This CDR3 has 13 amino acids. The germline gives CDR1 SGHRS, CDR2 YFSETQ. The V gene lost 4 bases and the J gene lost 0 bases, with 7 bases spanning the gap. The CDR3 loop is CASSAVMNTEAFF. The DNA of the CDR3 is TGCGCCAGCAGCGCGGTGATGAACACTGAAGCTTTCTTT. Full variable domain (outside the CDR3, taken from reference TRBV5-1 and TRBJ1-1): KAGVTQTPRYLIKTRGQQVTLSCSPISGHRSVSWYQQTPGQGLQFLFEYFSETQRNKGNFPGRFSGRQFSNSRSEMNVSTLELGDSALYLCASSAVMNTEAFFGQGTRLTVV.